One sample yielded the 8 T cell receptor beta chains listed below, sequenced in a study of technical replicates of blood from a handful of donors (dated by TCRdb to the late 2010s). Preparation of the library involved the immunoSEQ multiplex PCR assay. The table was pulled from immuneACCESS by TCRdb, which kept in-frame rearrangements only. Such tables lose some clones; where checked, under half of the loss comes from unresolved V genes, and the rest has no known cause. This sample is represented by fewer than 90,000 clones; around 94% of them were singletons. The biggest ten clones account for under 0.5% of the sample. Sequenced input: T cells isolated from PBMCs. These receptors were obtained from a human donor in good health.

DNA for the CDR3: TGTGCCAGCAGCAAAGCTCTAGCGGGAGGGAGGGGTACGCAGTATTTT. Translated, it gives CASSKALAGGRGTQYF. This chain joins TRBV21-1 and TRBJ2-3; the table's D call, TRBD2, has no DNA check behind it. TRBV21-1 is given as a pseudogene. The CDR3 has 16 amino acids.

The V gene is TRBV7-3, the J gene TRBJ2-2, with 9 bases identical to TRBD1. Germline V gene data show CDR1 as SGHTA and CDR2 as FQGTGA. The V and J ends lost 4 bases and 7 bases, in that order; junction bases with no gene match: 7. This CDR3 spans 15 amino acids. The CDR3 is CASSSTGGAGGELFF. CDR3 nucleotide sequence: TGTGCCAGCAGCTCAACAGGGGGCGCCGGCGGGGAGCTGTTTTTT. Combining the CDR3 with reference TRBV7-3 and TRBJ2-2 gives the whole variable domain GAGVSQTPSNKVTEKGKYVELRCDPISGHTALYWYRQSLGQGPEFLIYFQGTGAADDSGLPNDRFFAVRPEGSVSTLKIQRTERGDSAVYLCASSSTGGAGGELFFGEGSRLTVL.

V gene TRBV15 combines with J gene TRBJ2-1, with TRBD2 as a possible D gene (5 bases). Germline CDR1 LNHNV, CDR2 YYDKDF (reference sequence). V lost 0 bases and J lost 9, with 12 bases in between. CDR3 length: 14 amino acids. The DNA of the CDR3 is TGTGCCACCAGCAGAGAAAGTACTACTAGTGAGCAGTTCTTC. Protein: CATSRESTTSEQFF.

This clone is a singleton in its sample. A read error may account for a junction end that differs from germline. J is TRBJ2-3 and V is TRBV19, with a tentative D call TRBD1 (6 bases). The V gene's germline CDR1 is LNHDA and CDR2 SQIVND (reference sequence). The CDR3 has 15 amino acids. The chain's CDR3 is CASTDRPSITDTQYF. CDR3 coding DNA: TGTGCTAGTACCGACAGGCCCAGCATCACAGATACGCAGTATTTT.

As to this clone: The sample carries other DNA sequences with the same CDR3. The rearrangement uses TRBV27 and TRBJ2-7; possibly TRBD2 for D (5 bases). Germline CDR1 MNHEY, CDR2 SMNVEV (reference sequence). This CDR3 has 12 amino acids. V lost 3 bases and J lost 4, with 7 bases in between. CDR3 nucleotide sequence: TGTGCCAGCAGTTTCTCGGGGTACGAGCAGTACTTC. This gives the protein CASSFSGYEQYF.

The chain links TRBV19 to TRBJ2-3, with 8 bases identical to TRBD2. Trimming cost V 4 bases and J 3 bases; bases outside gene matches: 6. Germline V lookup: CDR1 LNHDA, CDR2 SQIVND (reference sequence). The CDR3 contains 15 residues. This chain's CDR3 is CASSKLAGTTDTQYF. DNA of the CDR3: TGTGCCAGTAGTAAGCTAGCGGGCACTACAGATACGCAGTATTTT.

The chain uses TRBV28 and TRBJ1-1; 10 bases fit TRBD1. The germline CDR1 and CDR2 sequences are MDHEN and SYDVKM. V lost 2 bases, J lost 5 bases, and 2 bases stayed unmatched. CDR3 length: 14 amino acids. This CDR3 is CASSLGQGGTEAFF. DNA for the CDR3: TGTGCCAGCAGTTTAGGACAGGGGGGAACTGAAGCTTTCTTT.

The rearrangement links TRBV5-6 to TRBJ1-2; D is unresolved. Germline V gives CDR1 SGHDT, CDR2 YYEEEE. Trimming shortened V by 4 bases and J by 6 bases, and 13 bases separated the two germline ends. The CDR3 contains 13 residues. The CDR3 nucleotides are TGTGCCAGCAGCCCTACTGGGCCGAATGGCTACACCTTC. Its protein is CASSPTGPNGYTF.